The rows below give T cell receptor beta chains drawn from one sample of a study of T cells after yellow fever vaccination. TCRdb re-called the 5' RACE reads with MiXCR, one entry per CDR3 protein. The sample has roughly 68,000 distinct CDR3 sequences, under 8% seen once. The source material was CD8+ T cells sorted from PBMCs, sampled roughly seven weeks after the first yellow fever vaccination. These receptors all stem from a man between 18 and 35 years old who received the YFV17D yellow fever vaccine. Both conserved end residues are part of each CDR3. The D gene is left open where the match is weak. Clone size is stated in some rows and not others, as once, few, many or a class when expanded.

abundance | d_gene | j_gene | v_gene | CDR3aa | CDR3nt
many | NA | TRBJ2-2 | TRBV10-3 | CAIRGTEGITGELFF | TGTGCCATCAGGGGGACCGAGGGAATTACCGGGGAGCTGTTTTTT
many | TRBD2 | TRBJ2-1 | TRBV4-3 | CASSQGVRTSGDNEQFF | TGCGCCAGCAGCCAGGGTGTGAGGACTAGCGGGGACAATGAGCAGTTCTTC
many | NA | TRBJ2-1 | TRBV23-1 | CASGGASYNEQFF | TGCGCCAGTGGTGGGGCCTCCTACAATGAGCAGTTCTTC
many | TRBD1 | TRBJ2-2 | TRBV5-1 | CASRWDRAPTGELFF | TGCGCCAGCAGGTGGGACAGGGCCCCCACCGGGGAGCTGTTTTTT
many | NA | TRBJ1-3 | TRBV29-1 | CSVEGVSGPGGNTIYF | NA
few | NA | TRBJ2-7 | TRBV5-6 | CASSFFDKSYEQYF | TGTGCCAGCAGCTTCTTCGACAAGTCCTACGAGCAGTACTTC
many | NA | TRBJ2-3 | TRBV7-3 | CASSLSGFNTDTQYF | TGTGCCAGCAGCTTATCAGGATTCAACACAGATACGCAGTATTTT
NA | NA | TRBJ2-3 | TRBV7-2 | CASSFPRGDTQYF | TGTGCCAGCAGCTTCCCCCGAGGTGATACGCAGTATTTT
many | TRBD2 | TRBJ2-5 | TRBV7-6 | CASGTGTMLETQYF | TGTGCCAGCGGGACCGGGACTATGTTAGAGACCCAGTACTTC
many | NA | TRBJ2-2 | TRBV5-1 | CASSDPDRDPGVITGELFF | TGCGCCAGCAGCGATCCAGACAGGGACCCGGGGGTGATCACCGGGGAGCTGTTTTTT
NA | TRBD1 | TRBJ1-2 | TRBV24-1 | CATAGTGENYGYTF | TGTGCCACCGCCGGGACAGGGGAAAACTATGGCTACACCTTC
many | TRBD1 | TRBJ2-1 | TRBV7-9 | CASSSKGGQGSYNEQFF | TGTGCCAGCAGCTCCAAGGGGGGACAGGGATCCTACAATGAGCAGTTCTTC
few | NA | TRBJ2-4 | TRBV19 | CASAPRDSQDHNLNIQYF | TGTGCCAGCGCTCCCCGGGACTCGCAGGATCATAACCTAAACATTCAGTACTTC
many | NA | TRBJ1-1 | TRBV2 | CASSGSLSPEAFF | TGTGCCAGCAGTGGAAGTCTGAGCCCTGAAGCTTTCTTT
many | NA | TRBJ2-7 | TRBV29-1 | CSVKATEQYF | TGCAGCGTTAAGGCTACGGAGCAGTACTTC
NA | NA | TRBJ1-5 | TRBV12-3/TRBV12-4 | CASIEGVSGQPQHF | TGTGCCAGCATTGAAGGGGTCTCCGGTCAGCCCCAGCATTTT
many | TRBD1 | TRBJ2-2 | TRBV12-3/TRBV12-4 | CASTMETGGTGELFF | TGTGCCAGCACCATGGAAACAGGGGGGACCGGGGAGCTGTTTTTT
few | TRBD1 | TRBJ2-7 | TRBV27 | CASSPWTGADEQYF | TGTGCCAGCAGTCCATGGACAGGGGCCGACGAGCAGTACTTC
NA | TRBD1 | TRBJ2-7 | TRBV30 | CAWSRTGEYEQYF | TGTGCCTGGAGTCGGACAGGGGAATACGAGCAGTACTTC
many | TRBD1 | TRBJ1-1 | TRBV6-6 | CASSWTGNTEAFF | TGTGCCAGCAGTTGGACAGGGAACACTGAAGCTTTCTTT
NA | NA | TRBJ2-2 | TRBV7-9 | CASSILLTGELFF | TGTGCCAGCAGCATCCTCCTCACCGGGGAGCTGTTTTTT
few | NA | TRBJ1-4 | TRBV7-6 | CASSLSGDEKLFF | TGTGCCAGCAGCTTATCAGGGGATGAAAAACTGTTTTTT
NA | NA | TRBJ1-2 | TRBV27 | CASSFGRYYGYTF | TGTGCCAGCAGTTTCGGTCGGTACTATGGCTACACCTTC
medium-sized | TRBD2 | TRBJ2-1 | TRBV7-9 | CASSLVGAGNNEQFF | TGTGCCAGCAGCTTAGTTGGAGCGGGGAACAATGAGCAGTTCTTC
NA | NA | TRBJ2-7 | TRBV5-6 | CASSLNLGQLAYEQYF | TGTGCCAGCAGCTTGAATCTAGGACAGTTGGCCTACGAGCAGTACTTC
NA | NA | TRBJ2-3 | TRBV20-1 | CCASDRDGLSTDTQYF | TGCTGTGCTAGCGACCGGGACGGGCTCAGCACAGATACGCAGTATTTT
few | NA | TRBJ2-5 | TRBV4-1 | CASSPLGGVSQETQYF | TGCGCCAGCAGCCCCCTAGGAGGGGTGAGTCAAGAGACCCAGTACTTC
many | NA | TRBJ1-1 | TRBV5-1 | CASSRAVNTEAFF | TGCGCCAGCAGCCGCGCGGTGAACACTGAAGCTTTCTTT
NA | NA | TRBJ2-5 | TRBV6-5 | CASSYSRETQYF | TGTGCCAGCAGTTACTCGAGGGAGACCCAGTACTTC
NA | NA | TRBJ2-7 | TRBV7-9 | CASSFLLSESSYEQYF | TGTGCCAGCAGCTTTCTTCTGTCGGAAAGCTCCTACGAGCAGTACTTC
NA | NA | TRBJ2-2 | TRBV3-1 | CASSPIRGGINTGELFF | TGTGCCAGCAGCCCCATCAGGGGGGGGATAAACACCGGGGAGCTGTTTTTT
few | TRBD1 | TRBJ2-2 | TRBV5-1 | CASSLRQGVPGELFF | TGCGCCAGCAGCTTGAGACAGGGGGTGCCCGGGGAGCTGTTTTTT
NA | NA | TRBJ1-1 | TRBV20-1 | CCASRGDTEAFF | TGCTGCGCTAGTCGGGGGGACACTGAAGCTTTCTTT
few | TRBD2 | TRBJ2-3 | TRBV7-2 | CASRTPGGSDTQYF | TGTGCCAGCAGAACCCCCGGGGGGTCAGATACGCAGTATTTT
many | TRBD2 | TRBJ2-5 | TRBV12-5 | CASGWAPSGGHQETQYF | TGTGCTAGTGGTTGGGCCCCTAGCGGGGGCCACCAAGAGACCCAGTACTTC
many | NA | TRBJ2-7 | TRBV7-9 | CASSPSSYEQYF | TGTGCCAGCAGCCCTAGCTCCTACGAGCAGTACTTC
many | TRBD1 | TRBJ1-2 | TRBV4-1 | CASSQATGEDGYTF | TGCGCCAGCAGCCAAGCGACAGGGGAGGATGGCTACACCTTC
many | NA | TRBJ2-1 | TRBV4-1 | CASSQVEIGYNEQFF | TGCGCCAGCAGCCAAGTAGAGATCGGGTACAATGAGCAGTTCTTC
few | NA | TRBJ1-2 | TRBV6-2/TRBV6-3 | CASSYSWGNYYGYTF | TGTGCCAGCAGTTACTCGTGGGGAAATTACTATGGCTACACCTTC